This note documents a single T cell receptor beta chain sequence. The source of the sample is a study of control samples from healthy donors and cancer patients. Profiling relied on immunoSEQ multiplex PCR, and the TCRdb table lists in-frame clones only, not all of them. The sample has about 140,000 clones, about 90% seen once; the top ten hold 5.5% to 9%. Germline V gene sequence: CDR1 SGHTA, CDR2 FQGNSA. CDR3 length: 16 residues. Trimming cost V 6 bases and J 4 bases, with 19 bases left between them. The chain is built from TRBV7-2 and TRBJ2-1; a weak D match, TRBD2 (7 bases). This receptor was identified in a man aged 18 to 35 in good health. Sequenced: blood. CDR3 coding DNA: TGTGCCAGCAGTCGAAGGGGGGGCCAGTGGTACAATGAGCAGTTCTTC. Its protein is CASSRRGGQWYNEQFF.